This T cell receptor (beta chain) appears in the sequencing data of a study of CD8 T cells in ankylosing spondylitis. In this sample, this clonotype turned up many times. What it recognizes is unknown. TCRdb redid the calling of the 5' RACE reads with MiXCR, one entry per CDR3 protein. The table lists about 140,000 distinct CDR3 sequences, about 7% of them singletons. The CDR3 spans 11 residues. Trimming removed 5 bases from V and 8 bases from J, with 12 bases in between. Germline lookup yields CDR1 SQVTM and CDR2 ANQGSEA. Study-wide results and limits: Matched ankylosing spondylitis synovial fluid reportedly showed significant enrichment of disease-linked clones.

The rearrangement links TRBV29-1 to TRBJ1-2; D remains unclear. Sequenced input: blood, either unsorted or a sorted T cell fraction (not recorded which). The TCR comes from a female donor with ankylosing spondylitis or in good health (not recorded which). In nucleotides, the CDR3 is TGCAGCGTTAATAGGGTTGACGGCTACACCTTC. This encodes CSVNRVDGYTF. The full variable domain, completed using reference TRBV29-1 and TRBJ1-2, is SAVISQKPSRDICQRGTSLTIQCQVDSQVTMMFWYRQQPGQSLTLIATANQGSEATYESGFVIDKFPISRPNLTFSTLTVSNMSPEDSSIYLCSVNRVDGYTFGSGTRLTVV.